Listed below are T cell receptor beta chains from one sample, sequenced in a study of OX40 agonist ivuxolimab in advanced cancers. Assay used: immunoSEQ multiplex PCR; TCRdb lists only in-frame clones, some missing. The table lists fewer than 35,000 clones, around nine tenths of them singletons. The sequences come from CD4+ or CD8+ T cells sorted from blood, collected in a trial of the OX40 agonist ivuxolimab. The receptors shown here come from an adult with an advanced solid tumor such as melanoma, head and neck, liver or kidney cancer. Each CDR3 is given with its conserved first and last residue. A D gene is named only where the DNA matches it firmly. Clone size is given for some rows only: seen once, a few or many times, or a class if the clone is expanded.

J gene | V gene | CDR3 length | D gene | clone size | CDR3 DNA | CDR3 protein
TRBJ2-7 | TRBV5-1 | 14 | - | once | TGCGCCAGCAGCTTGGAGGCAGCTTTAAGCGAGCAGTACTTC | CASSLEAALSEQYF
TRBJ1-2 | TRBV2 | 14 | TRBD1 | - | TGTGCCAGCAGTGACTACAGGGGGAACTATGGCTACACCTTC | CASSDYRGNYGYTF
TRBJ2-7 | TRBV6-4 | 16 | - | once | TGTGCCAGCAGTGAAACCCCCGGGACCTCAGGCAACGAGCAGTACTTC | CASSETPGTSGNEQYF
TRBJ2-7 | TRBV12-2 | 12 | - | - | TGTGCAAGTCGTGACTCCACGAACGAGCAGTACTTC | CASRDSTNEQYF
TRBJ1-1 | TRBV29-1 | 13 | - | - | TGCAGCGTCACCCGGGACGCGAACACTGAAGCTTTCTTT | CSVTRDANTEAFF
TRBJ2-7 | TRBV21-1 | 11 | - | - | TGTGCCAGCAGCGCCAACTACGAGCAGTACTTC | CASSANYEQYF
TRBJ1-4 | TRBV15 | 15 | - | - | TGTGCCACCAGCTCCCGAAGGAACGCCGGGGAAAAACTGTTTTTT | CATSSRRNAGEKLFF
TRBJ1-2 | TRBV27 | 14 | - | - | TGTGCCAGCAGTCCAGAGCGGGATTACTATGGCTACACCTTC | CASSPERDYYGYTF
TRBJ2-7 | TRBV7-3 | 14 | - | - | TGTGCCAGCAGCTTAACGTCCGGACCCTACGAGCAGTACTTC | CASSLTSGPYEQYF
TRBJ2-5 | TRBV28 | 15 | TRBD2 | - | TGTGCCAGCAGTTTACCCCTAGCGGGGGGGGAGACCCAGTACTTC | CASSLPLAGGETQYF
TRBJ2-7 | TRBV28 | 13 | - | - | TGTGCCAGCAGTTTGAAACAGGGTGACGAGCAGTACTTC | CASSLKQGDEQYF
TRBJ2-7 | TRBV10-3 | 14 | - | - | TGTGCCATCAGTGATGTGAGGGACGACTACGAGCAGTACTTC | CAISDVRDDYEQYF